This T cell receptor beta chain was observed in a study of shared clonotypes between healthy human individuals. Germline loops: CDR1 MDHEN, CDR2 SYDVKM. Trimming removed 4 bases at V and 0 bases at J, with 13 bases between. The CDR3 spans 16 residues. Sequenced by immunoSEQ multiplex PCR; TCRdb stores in-frame clones only, minus some. The sample consists of about 1.5 million clones, around 98% of them appearing once. This sequence joins TRBV28 and TRBJ1-3; D remains unclear. Sequenced input: naive CD4+ T cells sorted from blood. The subset: CD45RA+ positively selected. This clonotype originated in a man aged 25 to 40 in good health. This CDR3 reads CASSSVFLNSGNTIYF. For the CDR3, the DNA is TGTGCCAGCAGTTCGGTGTTCCTTAACTCTGGAAACACCATATATTTT.